A single sample is the source of the 13 T cell receptor beta chains below, sequenced in a study of shared clonotypes between healthy human individuals. Assay: immunoSEQ multiplex PCR; the TCRdb copy retains only in-frame clones and omits some. This sample yields about 2 million clones, of which 85% to 95% are seen a single time; approximately 1.2% belongs to the top ten. Terminally differentiated effector memory CD45RA+ cells were excluded from the naive CD8 cells, which were CD45RO-negative and positively selected for CCR7. The sample consisted of naive CD8+ T cells sorted from blood. The receptors derive from a man aged 18 to 35 in good health.

In nucleotides, the CDR3 is TGTGCCAGCAGCTTTGCAGGTGGAAATGATGGCTACACCTTC. Translated, it gives CASSFAGGNDGYTF. V is TRBV7-9 and J is TRBJ1-2, with no clear D. Germline V CDR1 and CDR2: SEHNR, FQNEAQ (reference sequence). The V end was cut by 3 bases, the J end by 6 bases, with 14 bases between. This CDR3 is 14 amino acids long.

V is TRBV6-6 and J is TRBJ2-7; D not certain. The germline V and J ends were trimmed by 5 bases and 2 bases, with 13 bases remaining between them. Looked up from germline, CDR1 is MNHNY and CDR2 is SVGAGI (reference sequence). The CDR3 is 14 residues long. The CDR3 coding sequence is TGTGCCAGCAGTACCGGGTCAGCAACCTACGAGCAGTACTTC. It is translated as CASSTGSATYEQYF.

As for this clone: Additional DNA sequences in this sample encode the identical CDR3. The rearrangement uses TRBV6-5 and TRBJ1-2; D unclear. In germline, CDR1 is MNHEY, CDR2 SVGAGI. V lost 2 bases, J lost 4 bases, and 8 bases lay in between. CDR3 length equals 13 residues. CDR3 sequence: CASSYGPGYGYTF. The DNA for the CDR3 is TGTGCCAGCAGTTACGGTCCCGGCTATGGCTACACCTTC.

J is TRBJ2-1 and V is TRBV6-6; the D is unclear. The CDR3 consists of 10 residues. CDR1 is MNHNY and CDR2 is SVGAGI in the germline V gene (reference sequence). The V gene lost 10 bases and the J gene lost 2 bases, with 3 bases spanning the gap. The CDR3 is CATTYNEQFF. The CDR3, as DNA: TGTGCCACCACCTACAATGAGCAGTTCTTC.

The chain joins TRBV12-5 to TRBJ2-7, with 7 positions matching TRBD1. CDR3 size: 14 residues. Germline V gene sequence: CDR1 LGHNT, CDR2 FRNRAP. V shed 5 bases, J shed 2 bases, and the junction held 6 bases outside the gene matches. DNA for the CDR3: TGTGCTAGTGGTGCCGGGACAGCAACCTACGAGCAGTACTTC. Protein product: CASGAGTATYEQYF.

This sequence joins TRBV7-9 and TRBJ1-2, with 7 nucleotides matching TRBD1. V shed 4 bases, J shed 3 bases, and the junction held 2 bases outside the gene matches. Germline values: CDR1 SEHNR, CDR2 FQNEAQ (reference sequence). The CDR3 loop spans 13 amino acids. CDR3 amino acids: CASSSGGDYGYTF. CDR3 DNA: TGTGCCAGCAGCTCAGGGGGGGACTATGGCTACACCTTC.

The chain is built from TRBV6-5 and TRBJ1-2; 8 bases map to TRBD1. This CDR3 has 14 residues. Per germline, CDR1 MNHEY and CDR2 SVGAGI. Unmatched junction bases numbered 9, after V lost 8 bases and J lost 4 bases. In DNA form, the CDR3 reads TGTGCCAGCGGGCTCCAGGGGGCGAGCTATGGCTACACCTTC. Translation gives CASGLQGASYGYTF.

The genes are TRBV10-1 and TRBJ2-1; possibly TRBD1 or TRBD2 for D (5 bases each). This CDR3 comprises 14 residues. Germline values: CDR1 WNHNN, CDR2 SYGVQD (reference sequence). Trimming cost V 0 bases and J 13 bases, with 16 bases left between them. This CDR3 reads CASSESISGRDQFF. The CDR3 DNA follows: TGCGCCAGCAGTGAGTCGATATCAGGGAGAGACCAGTTCTTC.

The V call is TRBV4-2, the J call TRBJ1-1, with D tentatively TRBD1 (5 bases). From germline, CDR1 is LGHNA and CDR2 YNFKEQ. CDR3 length equals 14 residues. Trimming pared 4 bases from V and 1 base from J, leaving 10 bases between. The CDR3 sequence is CASSLGGENTEAFF. In DNA form, the CDR3 reads TGTGCCAGCAGCCTCGGGGGAGAGAACACTGAAGCTTTCTTT.

This clone appeared once. This CDR3 reads CASSQEEAGLTDTQYF. The CDR3 region has the DNA TGTGCCAGCAGCCAAGAGGAAGCGGGGCTTACAGATACGCAGTATTTT. The chain has TRBV4-2 and TRBJ2-3, with 7 positions matching TRBD2. The CDR3 has 16 amino acids. Germline V gene sequence: CDR1 LGHNA, CDR2 YNFKEQ. V shed 0 bases and J 3 bases; nucleotides not matched to a gene: 6.

The chain couples TRBV2 to TRBJ1-2, with 7 nucleotides matching TRBD1. Germline values: CDR1 SNHLY, CDR2 FYNNEI. The CDR3 runs to 13 residues. The ends lost 9 bases at V and 3 bases at J; junction bases unmatched: 7. This CDR3 reads CARTGEGDYGYTF. DNA of the CDR3: TGTGCCAGAACAGGGGAAGGAGACTATGGCTACACCTTC.

The chain links TRBV6-1 to TRBJ2-7, with D possibly TRBD1 on 6 matching bases. The CDR3 consists of 14 residues. Between the trimmed V and J ends, which lost 2 bases and 3 bases, there was a span of 11 bases. CDR1 and CDR2 (germline): MNHNS, SASEGT. The CDR3 DNA reads as TGTGCCAGCAGTGAACAGCTCAGGGGCTACGAGCAGTACTTC. Translating gives CASSEQLRGYEQYF.

The genes are TRBV30 and TRBJ2-1; D possibly corresponds to TRBD2 (6 bases). The V gene lost 0 bases and the J gene lost 6 bases, with 9 bases spanning the gap. The CDR3 totals 13 residues. The germline gives CDR1 GTSNPN, CDR2 SVGIG (reference sequence). The CDR3 spells CAWSVTSINEQFF. DNA of the CDR3: TGTGCCTGGAGTGTGACTAGTATCAATGAGCAGTTCTTC.